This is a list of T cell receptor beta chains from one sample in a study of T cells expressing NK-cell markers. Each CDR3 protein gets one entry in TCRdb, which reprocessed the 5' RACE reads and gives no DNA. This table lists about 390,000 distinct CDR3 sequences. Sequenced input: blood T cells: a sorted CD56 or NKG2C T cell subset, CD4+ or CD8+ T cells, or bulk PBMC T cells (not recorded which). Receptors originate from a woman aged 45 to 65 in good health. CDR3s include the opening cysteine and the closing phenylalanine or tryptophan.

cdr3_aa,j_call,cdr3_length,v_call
CASSWDSGGTQYF,TRBJ2-5,13,TRBV28
CASSLVAVVDEQFF,TRBJ2-1,14,TRBV11-3
CAWKLHTDTQYF,TRBJ2-3,12,TRBV30
CASSEYIGTGTEAFF,TRBJ1-1,15,TRBV25-1
CASSFTRATGYTDTQYF,TRBJ2-3,17,TRBV12-3/TRBV12-4
CASSLVRVAETQYF,TRBJ2-5,14,TRBV7-8
CASSSDRLGGWQETQYF,TRBJ2-5,17,TRBV11-2
CASSQEERRTEFDGDTQYF,TRBJ2-3,19,TRBV3-1
CASSLEVSSGSGNEQFF,TRBJ2-1,17,TRBV7-9
CSAPRLAGNVHEQFF,TRBJ2-1,15,TRBV20-1
CASSQDLEGTQYF,TRBJ2-5,13,TRBV4-1
CASSWRVGAGTEQFF,TRBJ2-1,15,TRBV7-8
CASSPNSGRAGGTQYF,TRBJ2-3,16,TRBV6-5
CASSPGTSGRRADTQYF,TRBJ2-3,17,TRBV18
CASSLERASGEITDTQYF,TRBJ2-3,18,TRBV7-6
CASSPNVGEQFF,TRBJ2-1,12,TRBV9
CSPTLEVGSYNEQFF,TRBJ2-1,15,TRBV29-1
CASSWTLAYEQYF,TRBJ2-7,13,TRBV5-1
CASSGAPSGRAVWTGELFF,TRBJ2-2,19,TRBV10-1
CASHQSGNGYNEQFF,TRBJ2-1,15,TRBV5-1
CASSPDRVKTEAFF,TRBJ1-1,14,TRBV7-8
CASSPSGTATPETQYF,TRBJ2-5,16,TRBV5-1